A single sample gave rise to the 20 T cell receptor beta chains below, sequenced in a study of T cells in tuberculosis. The data were produced by immunoSEQ multiplex PCR, yet TCRdb's version contains in-frame clones alone and is incomplete. The table lists some 47,000 clones, about 95% of them singletons. The sample taken for sequencing was PBMCs. All receptors come from a donor aged 10-30 years with latent tuberculosis or without tuberculosis infection.

V gene TRBV7-2 combines with J gene TRBJ1-5; 7 nucleotides align to TRBD1. There are 15 residues in the CDR3. With 4 bases clipped from V and 4 bases from J, the junction kept 7 bases outside the gene matches. Germline V CDR1 and CDR2: SGHTA, FQGNSA. The CDR3 DNA sequence: TGTGCCAGCAGCTCGGGACAGCCAGGGAATCAGCCCCAGCATTTT. This gives the protein CASSSGQPGNQPQHF.

This clone was found a few times. The junction departs from the called germline gene at one end, perhaps through a read error. V gene TRBV5-1 combines with J gene TRBJ2-7; 9 bases align to TRBD1. The CDR3 has 12 amino acids. Germline V gene sequence: CDR1 SGHRS, CDR2 YFSETQ. Here the CDR3 reads CASSSPRDRVIF. The CDR3 nucleotides are TGCGCCAGCAGCTCCCCAAGGGACAGGGTCATCTTC.

This chain joins TRBV7-2 and TRBJ2-1; 10 bases agree with TRBD2. Trimming took 1 base from V and 2 from J; bases not matched to a gene: 8. CDR3 length: 18 amino acids. Germline-derived CDR1 and CDR2 are SGHTA and FQGNSA. The CDR3: CASSLGLAGVTPYNEQFF. The CDR3 nucleotides read TGTGCCAGCAGCTTAGGGCTAGCGGGGGTTACCCCCTACAATGAGCAGTTCTTC. The whole variable domain, filled in from reference TRBV7-2 and TRBJ2-1, reads GAGVSQSPSNKVTEKGKDVELRCDPISGHTALYWYRQSLGQGLEFLIYFQGNSAPDKSGLPSDRFSAERTGGSVSTLTIQRTQQEDSAVYLCASSLGLAGVTPYNEQFFGPGTRLTVL.

The rearrangement uses TRBV19 and TRBJ2-7; D perhaps matches TRBD2 (5 bases). The V gene's germline CDR1 is LNHDA and CDR2 SQIVND (reference sequence). The CDR3 sequence is 14 residues long. V lost 1 base, J lost 0 bases, and 7 bases lay in between. CDR3 loop: CASSIARDSYEQYF. The CDR3 DNA reads TGTGCCAGTAGTATAGCGAGGGACTCCTACGAGCAGTACTTC.

This chain links TRBV25-1 with TRBJ1-2, with 9 bases that match TRBD1. CDR1 and CDR2 from the germline V gene are MGHDK and SYGVNS. This CDR3 comprises 16 residues. The ends lost 1 base at V and 6 bases at J; junction bases unmatched: 9. The CDR3 region is CASSEFGTGRGDGYTF. The CDR3 DNA follows: TGTGCCAGCAGTGAATTCGGGACAGGGCGGGGGGATGGCTACACCTTC.

This clone was counted a single time. The chain has TRBV30 and TRBJ1-3; tentatively, D is TRBD1 (5 bases). CDR1 and CDR2 (germline): GTSNPN, SVGIG (reference sequence). The ends were cut back, 2 bases at V and 7 bases at J, with 12 bases in the middle. This CDR3 region has 13 residues. The CDR3 sequence: CAWSSAGVNTIYF. In DNA form, the CDR3 reads TGTGCCTGGAGTTCGGCGGGGGTGAACACCATATATTTT.

The sample holds one count of this clone. The V and J genes are TRBV29-1 and TRBJ2-1; 8 bases match TRBD2. From germline, CDR1 is SQVTM and CDR2 ANQGSEA. The CDR3 spans 14 residues. J was trimmed by 10 bases and V by 7 bases; bases with no gene match: 15. CDR3 in amino acids: CSAPLGLGAGEQFF. CDR3 DNA: TGCAGCGCCCCTCTGGGACTAGGGGCAGGGGAGCAGTTCTTC.

The genes are TRBV12-5 and TRBJ2-1, with 9 bases matching TRBD1. CDR3 length: 12 amino acids. The V and J ends lost 6 bases and 10 bases, in that order; junction bases with no gene match: 4. Germline V lookup: CDR1 LGHNT, CDR2 FRNRAP. The chain's CDR3 is CASGPTGGEQFF. The CDR3 DNA reads TGTGCTAGTGGCCCCACAGGGGGCGAGCAGTTCTTC.

The J gene is TRBJ2-1, the V gene TRBV5-5, with D perhaps TRBD1 (6 bases). CDR1 SGHKS and CDR2 YYEKEE come from the germline V gene (reference sequence). The CDR3 extends over 13 amino acids. The V end was cut by 2 bases, the J end by 14 bases, with 17 bases between. The CDR3 region has the DNA TGTGCCAGCAGCTTTCCGGGACACCCCTCCGAGTTCTTC. It encodes CASSFPGHPSEFF.

The chain uses TRBV10-3 and TRBJ2-3, with 10 bases lining up with TRBD1. V was pared by 7 bases and J by 4 bases, with 8 bases of the junction left unmatched. This CDR3 comprises 15 residues. CDR1 ENHRY and CDR2 SYGVKD come from the germline V gene. Written as DNA, the CDR3 is TGTGCCATCACCAGGGACAGGGGAACGTCAGATACGCAGTATTTT. It translates to CAITRDRGTSDTQYF.

This clone was counted between two and nine times. The chain uses TRBV9 and TRBJ1-2, with 8 bases that match TRBD1. This CDR3 is built from 15 residues. V was clipped by 2 bases and J by 2 bases; unmatched bases: 5. CDR1 is SGDLS and CDR2 is YYNGEE in the germline V gene. The CDR3 DNA reads TGTGCCAGCAGCGTTTGGACAGGGTACAACTATGGCTACACCTTC. This codes for CASSVWTGYNYGYTF.

The genes are TRBV5-1 and TRBJ1-1, with TRBD1 as a possible D gene (6 bases). Germline loops: CDR1 SGHRS, CDR2 YFSETQ. The CDR3 spans 14 residues. The V gene lost 4 bases and the J gene lost 6 bases, with 16 bases spanning the gap. The CDR3 sequence: CASSPIGQSPEAFF. The CDR3 DNA is TGCGCCAGCAGCCCAATTGGACAGTCCCCTGAAGCTTTCTTT.

This chain links TRBV7-8 with TRBJ2-5, with 10 positions matching TRBD1. Losses at the gene ends were 2 bases for V and 5 bases for J; bases not matched to a gene: 5. Germline V gene lookup returns CDR1 SGHVS and CDR2 FQNEAQ. CDR3 size: 15 residues. The CDR3 DNA is TGTGCCAGCAGCTTAAGACAGGGGGCTCGGGAGACCCAGTACTTC. This codes for CASSLRQGARETQYF.

The chain links TRBV5-6 to TRBJ1-2; 7 bases line up with TRBD1. Germline assignment: CDR1 SGHDT and CDR2 YYEEEE. The CDR3 extends over 17 amino acids. Trimming at V came to 2 bases and at J to 3 bases, leaving 13 bases not matched to a gene. The CDR3 DNA sequence: TGTGCCAGCAGCTTTCTCGAGGGGGCTGTTTACGACTATGGCTACACCTTC. Encoded protein: CASSFLEGAVYDYGYTF.

The rearrangement links TRBV7-9 to TRBJ2-1; the match to TRBD2 covers 8 bases. V trimming: 3 bases; J trimming: 4 bases; junction bases outside the gene matches: 2. The length of the CDR3 is 14 residues. The germline CDR1 and CDR2 sequences are SEHNR and FQNEAQ (reference sequence). CDR3 in DNA: TGTGCCAGCAGCTTCTTAGCGGGGTACAATGAGCAGTTCTTC. It specifies CASSFLAGYNEQFF.

This clone was found once. The genes are TRBV5-4 and TRBJ2-3; 7 bases are a match to TRBD2. With V trimmed by 0 bases and J by 0 bases, 4 bases remained unmatched. CDR1 SGHNT and CDR2 YYREEE come from the germline V gene (reference sequence). The CDR3 length is 16 residues. The chain's CDR3 is CASSLAAGDSTDTQYF. The CDR3 DNA sequence: TGTGCCAGCAGCTTGGCCGCGGGAGATAGCACAGATACGCAGTATTTT.

This clone was seen once. The rearrangement links TRBV11-1 to TRBJ2-1; 8 positions agree with TRBD2. This CDR3 has 16 amino acids. V was pared by 1 base and J by 3 bases, with 5 bases of the junction left unmatched. The V gene's germline CDR1 is SGHAT and CDR2 FQDESV (reference sequence). The DNA of the CDR3 is TGTGCCAGCAGCTTAGTTTGGCGGGGGGACTACAATGAGCAGTTCTTC. As protein: CASSLVWRGDYNEQFF.

This chain connects TRBV7-8 to TRBJ1-5; no definite D call. V lost 2 bases to trimming and J lost 0 bases, with 17 bases between them. CDR1 is SGHVS, CDR2 FQNEAQ, per germline. The length of the CDR3 is 18 residues. CDR3 sequence: CASSLSLGLSDSNQPQHF. Written as DNA, the CDR3 is TGTGCCAGCAGCTTATCTCTAGGTTTGTCCGATAGCAATCAGCCCCAGCATTTT.

This sequence joins TRBV30 and TRBJ2-4; D is unresolved. Trimming took off 2 bases at V and 0 bases at J, with 20 bases between the two ends. Germline CDR1 reads GTSNPN; CDR2 reads SVGIG (reference sequence). The CDR3 consists of 18 residues. The CDR3 spells CAWSSQAHNPIAKNIQYF. CDR3 nucleotide sequence: TGTGCCTGGAGTAGCCAGGCGCACAACCCAATAGCCAAAAACATTCAGTACTTC.

The chain uses TRBV19 and TRBJ1-1; no firm D call. V was shortened by 7 bases and J by 4 bases, with 19 bases between the two germline ends. In germline, CDR1 is LNHDA, CDR2 SQIVND (reference sequence). CDR3 length: 15 amino acids. This CDR3 reads CASKKEGLLSTEAFF. Written as DNA, the CDR3 is TGTGCCAGTAAAAAGGAAGGACTCCTTTCCACTGAAGCTTTCTTT.